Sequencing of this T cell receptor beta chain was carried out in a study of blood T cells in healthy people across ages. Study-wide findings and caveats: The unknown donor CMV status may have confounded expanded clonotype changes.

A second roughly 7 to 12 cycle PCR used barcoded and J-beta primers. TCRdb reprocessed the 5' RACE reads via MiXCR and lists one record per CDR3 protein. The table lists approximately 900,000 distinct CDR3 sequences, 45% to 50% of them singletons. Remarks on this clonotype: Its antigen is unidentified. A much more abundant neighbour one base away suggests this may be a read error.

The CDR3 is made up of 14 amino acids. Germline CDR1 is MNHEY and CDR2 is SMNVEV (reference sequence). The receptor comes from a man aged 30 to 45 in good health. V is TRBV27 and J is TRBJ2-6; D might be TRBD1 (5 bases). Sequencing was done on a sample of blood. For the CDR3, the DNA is TGTGCCAGCAGTTCCCACTCTGGGGCCAACGTCCTGGCTTTC. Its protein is CASSSHSGANVLAF.